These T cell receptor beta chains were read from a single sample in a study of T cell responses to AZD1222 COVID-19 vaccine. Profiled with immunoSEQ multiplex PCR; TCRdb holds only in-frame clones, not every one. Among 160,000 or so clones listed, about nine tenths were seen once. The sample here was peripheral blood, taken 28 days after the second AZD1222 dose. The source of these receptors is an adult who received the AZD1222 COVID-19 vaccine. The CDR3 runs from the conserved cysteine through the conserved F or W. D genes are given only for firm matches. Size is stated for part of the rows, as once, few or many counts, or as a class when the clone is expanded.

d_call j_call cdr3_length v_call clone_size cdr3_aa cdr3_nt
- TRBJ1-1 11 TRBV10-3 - CAISDIAEAFF TGTGCCATCAGTGATATAGCTGAAGCTTTCTTT
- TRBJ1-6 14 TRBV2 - CASSGTVNNSPLHF TGTGCCAGCAGTGGCACAGTCAATAATTCACCCCTCCACTTT
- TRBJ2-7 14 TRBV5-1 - CASSLEGSPYEQYF TGCGCCAGCAGCTTGGAGGGCAGTCCCTACGAGCAGTACTTC
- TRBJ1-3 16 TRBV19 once CASTNPSGISGNTIYF TGTGCCAGTACCAACCCATCAGGGATCTCTGGAAACACCATATATTTT
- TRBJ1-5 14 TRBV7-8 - CASSLNAGNQPQHF TGTGCCAGCAGCTTAAATGCGGGCAATCAGCCCCAGCATTTT
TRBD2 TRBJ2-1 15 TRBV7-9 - CASSLGGTSGREQFF TGTGCCAGCAGCTTAGGGGGGACTAGCGGGAGAGAGCAGTTCTTC
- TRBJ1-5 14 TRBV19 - CASSIRGGNQPQHF TGTGCCAGTAGTATAAGAGGGGGCAATCAGCCCCAGCATTTT
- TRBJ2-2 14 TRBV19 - CASNPGKNTGELFF TGTGCCAGTAACCCAGGGAAGAACACCGGGGAGCTGTTTTTT
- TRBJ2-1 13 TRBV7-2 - CASSAGGGNEQFF TGTGCCAGCAGCGCAGGGGGGGGCAATGAGCAGTTCTTC
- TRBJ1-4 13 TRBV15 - CASQAGTNEKLFF TGTGCCTCCCAAGCAGGGACTAATGAAAAACTGTTTTTT
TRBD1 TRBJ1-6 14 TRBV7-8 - CASSQGAKGSPLHF TGTGCCAGTTCCCAGGGGGCGAAGGGCTCACCCCTCCACTTT
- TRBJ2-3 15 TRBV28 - CASSLDYVGTDTQYF TGTGCCAGCAGTTTAGATTACGTAGGCACAGATACGCAGTATTTT
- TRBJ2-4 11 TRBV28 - CASTRAGIQYF TGTGCCAGCACCAGAGCCGGGATTCAGTACTTC
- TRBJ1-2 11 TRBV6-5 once CASSYSWGYTF TGTGCCAGCAGTTACTCTTGGGGCTACACCTTC
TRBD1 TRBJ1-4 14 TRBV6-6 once CASSNRDRAEKLFF TGTGCCAGCAGTAACCGGGACAGGGCTGAAAAACTGTTTTTT
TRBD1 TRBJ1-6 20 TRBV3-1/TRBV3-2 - CASSQDLPGQEGEGDSPLHF TGTGCCAGCAGCCAAGATCTACCAGGACAGGAGGGGGAGGGTGATTCACCCCTCCACTTT
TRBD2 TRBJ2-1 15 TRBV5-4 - CASSSSGRRNDEQFF TGTGCCAGCAGCTCCAGCGGGAGGCGTAATGATGAGCAGTTCTTC
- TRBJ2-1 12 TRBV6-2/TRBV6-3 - CASSYRANEQFF TGTGCCAGCAGTTACAGGGCAAATGAGCAGTTCTTC
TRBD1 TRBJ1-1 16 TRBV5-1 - CASSPKGASLNTEAFF TGCGCCAGCAGCCCCAAGGGGGCCAGTTTGAACACTGAAGCTTTCTTT
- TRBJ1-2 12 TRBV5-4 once CASSLKGVGYTF TGTGCCAGCAGCTTGAAGGGGGTAGGCTACACCTTC
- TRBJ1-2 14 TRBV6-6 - CASSYQQGPYGYTF TGTGCCAGCAGTTACCAACAGGGCCCCTATGGCTACACCTTC
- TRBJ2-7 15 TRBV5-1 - CASSPGSGRSYEQYF TGCGCCAGCAGCCCGGGGAGCGGACGCTCCTACGAGCAGTACTTC
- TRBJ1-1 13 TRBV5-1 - CASTDRVNTEAFF TGCGCCAGCACCGACAGAGTGAACACTGAAGCTTTCTTT
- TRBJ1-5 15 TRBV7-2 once CASSLVGAEYQPQHF TGTGCCAGCAGCTTAGTAGGGGCAGAATATCAGCCCCAGCATTTT
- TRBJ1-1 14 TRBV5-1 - CASSADGSNTEAFF TGCGCCAGCAGCGCGGACGGATCGAACACTGAAGCTTTCTTT
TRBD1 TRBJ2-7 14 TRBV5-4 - CASSSWTGAYEQYF TGTGCCAGCAGCTCATGGACAGGGGCCTACGAGCAGTACTTC
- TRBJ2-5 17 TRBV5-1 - CASSSPGHLSHQETQYF TGCGCCAGCAGCTCCCCCGGACACCTCTCCCACCAAGAGACCCAGTACTTC
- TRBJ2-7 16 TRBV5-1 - CASSLGGGASYYEQYF TGCGCCAGCAGCTTGGGTGGAGGGGCGTCGTACTACGAGCAGTACTTC
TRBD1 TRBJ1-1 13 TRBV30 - CAWTGQGLTEAFF TGTGCCTGGACGGGACAGGGTCTCACTGAAGCTTTCTTT
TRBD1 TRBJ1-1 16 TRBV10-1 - CASSGGQGTLDTEAFF TGCGCCAGCAGTGGGGGACAGGGCACTTTAGACACTGAAGCTTTCTTT
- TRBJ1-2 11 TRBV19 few CASSRTYGYTF TGTGCCAGTAGTCGGACCTATGGCTACACCTTC
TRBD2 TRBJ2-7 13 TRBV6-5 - CASASGRVDEQYF TGTGCTTCTGCTAGCGGGAGAGTAGACGAGCAGTACTTC
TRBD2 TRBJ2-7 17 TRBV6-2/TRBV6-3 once CASSPTGLAGDPYEQYF TGTGCCAGCAGCCCTACCGGACTAGCGGGAGACCCCTACGAGCAGTACTTC
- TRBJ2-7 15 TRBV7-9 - CASSSGRLSSYEQYF TGTGCCAGCAGCTCAGGGCGGTTGAGCTCCTACGAGCAGTACTTC
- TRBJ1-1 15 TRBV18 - CASSPLPAADTEAFF TGTGCCAGCTCACCACTACCGGCGGCTGACACTGAAGCTTTCTTT
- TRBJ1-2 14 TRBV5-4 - CASSLVGARDGYTF TGTGCCAGCAGCTTGGTGGGGGCAAGGGATGGCTACACCTTC
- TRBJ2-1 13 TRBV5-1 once CASSLGDYNEQFF TGCGCCAGCAGCTTGGGTGACTACAATGAGCAGTTCTTC
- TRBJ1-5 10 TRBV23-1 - CASSHQPQHF TGCGCCAGCAGTCACCAGCCCCAGCATTTT
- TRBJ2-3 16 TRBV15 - CATSSGQTSRTDTQYF TGTGCCACCAGCAGTGGACAGACCAGTCGCACAGATACGCAGTATTTT
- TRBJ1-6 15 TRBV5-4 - CASSQGADYNSPLHF TGTGCCAGCAGCCAAGGGGCAGACTATAATTCACCCCTCCACTTT
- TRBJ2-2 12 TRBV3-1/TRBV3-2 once CASSQVNGELFF TGTGCCAGCAGCCAAGTTAACGGGGAGCTGTTTTTT
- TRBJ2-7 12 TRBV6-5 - CASSPTSYEQYF TGTGCCAGCAGTCCGACTAGCTACGAGCAGTACTTC
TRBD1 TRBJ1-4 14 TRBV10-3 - CAISPGQGFEKLFF TGTGCCATCAGCCCGGGACAGGGTTTTGAAAAACTGTTTTTT
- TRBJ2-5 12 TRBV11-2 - CASSFAAETQYF TGTGCCAGCAGCTTTGCCGCAGAGACCCAGTACTTC
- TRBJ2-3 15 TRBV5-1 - CASSLVSASTDTQYF TGCGCCAGCAGCTTGGTAAGCGCTAGCACAGATACGCAGTATTTT
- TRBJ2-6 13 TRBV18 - CASCYSGANVLTF TGTGCCAGCTGTTACTCTGGGGCCAACGTCCTGACTTTC
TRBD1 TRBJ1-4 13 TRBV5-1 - CASSTGQGEKLFF TGCGCCAGCAGCACCGGACAGGGCGAAAAACTGTTTTTT
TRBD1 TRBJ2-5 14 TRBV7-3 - CASSLSGGQETQYF TGTGCCAGCAGCTTATCAGGGGGCCAGGAGACCCAGTACTTC
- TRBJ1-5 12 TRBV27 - CASSFNYQPQHF TGTGCCAGCAGTTTCAACTATCAGCCCCAGCATTTT
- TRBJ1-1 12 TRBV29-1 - CSVTDGTTEAFF TGCAGCGTGACGGACGGAACAACTGAAGCTTTCTTT
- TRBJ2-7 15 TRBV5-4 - CASSTAGTGIYEQYF TGTGCCAGCAGCACCGCCGGGACTGGGATTTACGAGCAGTACTTC
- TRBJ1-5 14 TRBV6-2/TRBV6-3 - CASSYGRENQPQHF TGTGCCAGCAGTTACGGTAGGGAAAATCAGCCCCAGCATTTT
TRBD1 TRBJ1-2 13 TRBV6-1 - CASSEGQGYGYTF TGTGCCAGCAGTGAAGGACAGGGCTATGGCTACACCTTC
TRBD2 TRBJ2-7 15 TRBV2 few CASSEGSGRRYEQYF TGTGCCAGCAGTGAAGGTAGCGGGAGGAGGTACGAGCAGTACTTC